This TCR beta chain was recovered during a study of CXCR3-negative and CXCR3-positive naive CD8 T cells. Whole-study findings and limits: For CXCR3-positive naive cells, TRB CDR3s were more hydrophobic than those of CXCR3-negative naive cells.

On this clonotype: Its antigen is as yet unknown.

This CDR3 comprises 14 residues. Germline values: CDR1 MGHRA, CDR2 YSYEKL. The authors made the TRB cDNA libraries by 5' RACE using UMI labels. From the 5' RACE reads, TCRdb lists one entry per CDR3 protein and no DNA. Its table lists nearly 90,000 distinct CDR3 sequences. This receptor was taken from a human donor in good health. Some clones in this sample may be carry-over from other donors' samples. This chain joins TRBV4-1 and TRBJ1-1; the D call from TCRdb, TRBD1, cannot be confirmed without DNA. The sample was naive CXCR3+ CD8+ T cells from blood. Subset here: CD45RO-CCR7+CD27+CD95- naive CD8+ T cells expressing CXCR3 (TNR3+). The CDR3 is CASSQVGTGAGAFF.